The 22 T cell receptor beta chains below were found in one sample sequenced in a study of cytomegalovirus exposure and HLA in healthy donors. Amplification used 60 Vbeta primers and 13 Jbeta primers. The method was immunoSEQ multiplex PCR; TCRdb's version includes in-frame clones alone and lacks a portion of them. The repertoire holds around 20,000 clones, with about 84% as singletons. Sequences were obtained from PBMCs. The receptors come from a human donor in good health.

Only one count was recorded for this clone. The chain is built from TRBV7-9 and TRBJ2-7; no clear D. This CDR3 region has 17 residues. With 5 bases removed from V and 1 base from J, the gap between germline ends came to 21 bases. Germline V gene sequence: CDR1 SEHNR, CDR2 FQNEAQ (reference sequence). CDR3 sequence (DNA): TGTGCCAGCAGCCTCCCCGAGGTAGGCCCCCTTTCCTACGAGCAGTACTTC. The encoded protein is CASSLPEVGPLSYEQYF.

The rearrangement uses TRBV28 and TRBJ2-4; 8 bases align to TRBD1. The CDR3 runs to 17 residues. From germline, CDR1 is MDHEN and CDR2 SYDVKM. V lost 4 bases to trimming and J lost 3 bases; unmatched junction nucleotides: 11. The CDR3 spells CASSSYRQGINKNIQYF. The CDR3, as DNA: TGTGCCAGCAGTTCCTATCGACAGGGGATAAACAAAAACATTCAGTACTTC.

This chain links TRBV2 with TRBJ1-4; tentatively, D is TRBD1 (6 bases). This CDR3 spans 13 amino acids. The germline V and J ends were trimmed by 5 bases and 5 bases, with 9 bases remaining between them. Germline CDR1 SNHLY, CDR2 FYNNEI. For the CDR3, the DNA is TGTGCCAGCAGTCTACAGGGCAATGAAAAACTGTTTTTT. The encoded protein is CASSLQGNEKLFF.

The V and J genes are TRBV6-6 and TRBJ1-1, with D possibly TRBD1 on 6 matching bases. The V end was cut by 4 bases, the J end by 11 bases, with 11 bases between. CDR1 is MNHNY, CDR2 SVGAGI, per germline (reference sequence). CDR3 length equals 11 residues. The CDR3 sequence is CASSFDRNAFF. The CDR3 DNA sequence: TGTGCCAGCAGTTTCGACAGGAATGCTTTCTTT.

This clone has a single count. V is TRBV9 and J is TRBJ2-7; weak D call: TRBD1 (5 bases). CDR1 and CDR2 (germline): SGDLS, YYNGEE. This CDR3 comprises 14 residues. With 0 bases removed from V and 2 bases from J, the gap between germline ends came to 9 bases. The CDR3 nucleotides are TGTGCCAGCAGCGTAGGTGGGGCAGCCTACGAGCAGTACTTC. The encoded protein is CASSVGGAAYEQYF.

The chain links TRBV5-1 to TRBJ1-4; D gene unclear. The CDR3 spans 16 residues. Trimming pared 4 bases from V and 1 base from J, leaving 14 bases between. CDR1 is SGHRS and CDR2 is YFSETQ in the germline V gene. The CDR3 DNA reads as TGCGCCAGCAGCACTTACCGGGGTGGAACTAATGAAAAACTGTTTTTT. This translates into CASSTYRGGTNEKLFF.

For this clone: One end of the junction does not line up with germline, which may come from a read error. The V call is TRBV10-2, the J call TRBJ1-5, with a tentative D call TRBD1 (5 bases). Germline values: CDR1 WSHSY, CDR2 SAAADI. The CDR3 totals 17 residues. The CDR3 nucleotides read TGCGCCAGCAGTGACCACGATTACAGGAGTAGCAATAAGCCCCAGCATTTT. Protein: CASSDHDYRSSNKPQHF.

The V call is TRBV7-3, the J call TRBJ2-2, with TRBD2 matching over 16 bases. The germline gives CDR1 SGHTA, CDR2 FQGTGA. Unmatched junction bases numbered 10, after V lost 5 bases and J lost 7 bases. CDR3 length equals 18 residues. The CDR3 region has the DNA TGTGCCAGCAGCCAAGCGGGACTAGCGGGGGGGCAAGGCGGGGAGCTGTTTTTT. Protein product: CASSQAGLAGGQGGELFF. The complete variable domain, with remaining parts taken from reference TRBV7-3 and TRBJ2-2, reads GAGVSQTPSNKVTEKGKYVELRCDPISGHTALYWYRQSLGQGPEFLIYFQGTGAADDSGLPNDRFFAVRPEGSVSTLKIQRTERGDSAVYLCASSQAGLAGGQGGELFFGEGSRLTVL.

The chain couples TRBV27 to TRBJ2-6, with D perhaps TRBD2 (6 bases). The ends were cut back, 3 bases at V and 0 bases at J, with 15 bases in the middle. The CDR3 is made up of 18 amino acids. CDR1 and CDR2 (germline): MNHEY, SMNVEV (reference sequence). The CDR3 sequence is CASSLRDPYLSGANVLTF. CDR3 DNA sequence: TGTGCCAGCAGTTTGCGGGACCCCTACCTCTCTGGGGCCAACGTCCTGACTTTC.

The CDR3 DNA reads TGTGCCAGCAGCCAAAGCGGGGGGGCCTTAGGGGGCCAGTTCTTC. The encoded protein is CASSQSGGALGGQFF. The gene calls are TRBV7-2 and TRBJ2-1, with TRBD2 matching 10 bases. The CDR3 is 15 amino acids. The germline CDR1 and CDR2 sequences are SGHTA and FQGNSA. The J segment lost 13 bases and the V segment lost 5 bases, leaving 14 bases of the junction unmatched.

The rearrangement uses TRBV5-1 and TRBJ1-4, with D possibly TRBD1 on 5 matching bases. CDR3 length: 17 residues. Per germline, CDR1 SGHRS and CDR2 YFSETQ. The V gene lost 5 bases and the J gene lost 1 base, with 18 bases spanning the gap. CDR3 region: CASSDGAYSLTNEKLFF. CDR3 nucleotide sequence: TGCGCCAGCAGTGATGGGGCTTACAGCCTAACTAATGAAAAACTGTTTTTT.

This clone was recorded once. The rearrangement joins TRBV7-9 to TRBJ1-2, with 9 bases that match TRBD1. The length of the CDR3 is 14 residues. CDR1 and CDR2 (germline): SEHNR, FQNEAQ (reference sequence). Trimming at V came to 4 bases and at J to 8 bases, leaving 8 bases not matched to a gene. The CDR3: CASSSRTGAEGYTF. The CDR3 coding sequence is TGTGCCAGCAGCTCCCGGACAGGGGCGGAAGGCTACACCTTC. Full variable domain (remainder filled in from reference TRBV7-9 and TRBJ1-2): DTGVSQNPRHKITKRGQNVTFRCDPISEHNRLYWYRQTLGQGPEFLTYFQNEAQLEKSRLLSDRFSAERPKGSFSTLEIQRTEQGDSAMYLCASSSRTGAEGYTFGSGTRLTVV.

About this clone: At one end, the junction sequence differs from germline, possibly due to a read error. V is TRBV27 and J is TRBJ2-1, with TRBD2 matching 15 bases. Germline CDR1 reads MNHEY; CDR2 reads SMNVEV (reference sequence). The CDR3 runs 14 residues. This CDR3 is CASSFGLAGGPQVF. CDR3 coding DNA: TGTGCCAGCAGTTTCGGACTAGCGGGAGGGCCCCAGGTCTTC.

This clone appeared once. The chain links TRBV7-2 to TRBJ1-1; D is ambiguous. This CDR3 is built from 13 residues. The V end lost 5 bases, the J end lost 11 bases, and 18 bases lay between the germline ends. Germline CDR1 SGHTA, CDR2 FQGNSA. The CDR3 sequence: CASSQTTRTSAFF. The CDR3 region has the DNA TGTGCCAGCAGCCAGACGACCCGGACTTCGGCTTTCTTT.

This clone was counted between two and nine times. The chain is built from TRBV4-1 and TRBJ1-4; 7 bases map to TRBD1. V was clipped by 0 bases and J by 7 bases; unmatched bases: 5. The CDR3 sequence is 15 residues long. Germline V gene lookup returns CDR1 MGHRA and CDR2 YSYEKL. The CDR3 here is CASSQDPQGPEKLFF. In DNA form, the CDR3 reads TGCGCCAGCAGCCAAGATCCACAGGGGCCTGAAAAACTGTTTTTT.

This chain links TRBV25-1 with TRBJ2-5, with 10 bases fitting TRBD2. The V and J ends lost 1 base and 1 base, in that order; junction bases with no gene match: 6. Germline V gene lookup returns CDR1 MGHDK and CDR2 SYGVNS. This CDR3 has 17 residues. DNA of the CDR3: TGTGCCAGCAGTGAATTTAGTGGACTAGCGGCCCAAGAGACCCAGTACTTC. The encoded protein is CASSEFSGLAAQETQYF.

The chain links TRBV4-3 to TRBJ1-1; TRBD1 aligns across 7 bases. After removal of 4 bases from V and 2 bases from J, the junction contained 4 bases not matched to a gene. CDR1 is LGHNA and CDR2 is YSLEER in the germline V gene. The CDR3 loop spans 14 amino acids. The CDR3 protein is CASSLTGVNTEAFF. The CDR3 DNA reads TGCGCCAGCAGCCTTACAGGGGTCAACACTGAAGCTTTCTTT.

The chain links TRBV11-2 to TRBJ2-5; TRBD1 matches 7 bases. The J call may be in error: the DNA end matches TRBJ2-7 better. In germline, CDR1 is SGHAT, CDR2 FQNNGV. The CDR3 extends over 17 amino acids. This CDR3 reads CASSSPGLRQGTYEQYF. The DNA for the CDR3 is TGTGCCAGCAGCTCCCCCGGTTTAAGACAGGGTACCTACGAGCAGTACTTC.

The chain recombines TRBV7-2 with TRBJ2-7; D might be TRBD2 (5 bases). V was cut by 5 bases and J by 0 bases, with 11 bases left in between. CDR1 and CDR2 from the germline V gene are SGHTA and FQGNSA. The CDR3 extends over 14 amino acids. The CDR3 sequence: CASSARTRSYEQYF. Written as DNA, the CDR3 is TGTGCCAGCAGCGCGCGGACTCGCTCCTACGAGCAGTACTTC.

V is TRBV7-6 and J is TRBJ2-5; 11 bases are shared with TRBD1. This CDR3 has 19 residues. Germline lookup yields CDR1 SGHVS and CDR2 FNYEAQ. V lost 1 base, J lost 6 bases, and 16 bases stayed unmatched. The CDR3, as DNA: TGTGCCAGCAGCTTAGAATCCCCCATCGGACAGGGGGCTGGAAAGACCCAGTACTTC. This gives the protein CASSLESPIGQGAGKTQYF.

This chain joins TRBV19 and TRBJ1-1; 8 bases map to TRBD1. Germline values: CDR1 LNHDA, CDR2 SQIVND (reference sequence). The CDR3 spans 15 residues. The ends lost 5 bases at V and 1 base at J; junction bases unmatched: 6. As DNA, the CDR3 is TGTGCCAGTAGTCTCGGACAGGGTGCGAACACTGAAGCTTTCTTT. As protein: CASSLGQGANTEAFF. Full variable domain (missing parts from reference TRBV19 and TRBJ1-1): DGGITQSPKYLFRKEGQNVTLSCEQNLNHDAMYWYRQDPGQGLRLIYYSQIVNDFQKGDIAEGYSVSREKKESFPLTVTSAQKNPTAFYLCASSLGQGANTEAFFGQGTRLTVV.

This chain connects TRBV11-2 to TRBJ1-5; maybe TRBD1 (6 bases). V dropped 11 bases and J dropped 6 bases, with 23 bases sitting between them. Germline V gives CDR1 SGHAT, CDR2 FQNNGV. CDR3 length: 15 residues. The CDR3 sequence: CAPRRRYRVIQPQHF. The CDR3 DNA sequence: TGTGCCCCCCGCCGCCGGTACAGGGTAATTCAGCCCCAGCATTTT.